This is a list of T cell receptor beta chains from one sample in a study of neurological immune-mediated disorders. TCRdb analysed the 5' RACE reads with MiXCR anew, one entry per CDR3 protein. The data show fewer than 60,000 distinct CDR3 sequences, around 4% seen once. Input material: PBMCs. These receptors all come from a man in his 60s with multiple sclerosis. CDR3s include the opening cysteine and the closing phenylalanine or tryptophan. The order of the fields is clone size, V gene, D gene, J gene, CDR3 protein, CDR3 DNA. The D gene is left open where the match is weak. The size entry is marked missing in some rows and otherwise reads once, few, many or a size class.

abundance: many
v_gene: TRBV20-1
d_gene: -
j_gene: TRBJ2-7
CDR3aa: CSAQGSGAHEQYF
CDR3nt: TGCAGTGCCCAGGGGTCAGGGGCCCACGAGCAGTACTTC

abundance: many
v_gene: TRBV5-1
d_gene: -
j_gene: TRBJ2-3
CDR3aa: CASSLEGTDTQYF
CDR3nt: TGCGCCAGCAGCTTGGAGGGCACAGATACGCAGTATTTT

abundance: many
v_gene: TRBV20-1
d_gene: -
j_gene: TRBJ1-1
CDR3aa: CSAPPSGSMNTEAFF
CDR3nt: TGCAGTGCGCCGCCGTCGGGCAGCATGAACACTGAAGCTTTCTTT

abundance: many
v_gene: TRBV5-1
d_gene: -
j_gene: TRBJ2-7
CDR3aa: CASSAEGGYYEQYF
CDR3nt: TGCGCCAGCAGCGCCGAGGGGGGGTACTACGAGCAGTACTTC

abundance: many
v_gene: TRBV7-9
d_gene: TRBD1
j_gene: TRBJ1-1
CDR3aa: CASSLIQFHRGFNTEAFF
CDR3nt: TGTGCCAGCAGCTTAATACAGTTCCACAGGGGCTTTAACACTGAAGCTTTCTTT

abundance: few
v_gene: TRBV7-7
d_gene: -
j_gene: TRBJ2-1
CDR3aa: CASSSTTGITEQFF
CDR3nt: TGTGCCAGCAGCTCGACTACAGGGATTACTGAGCAGTTCTTC

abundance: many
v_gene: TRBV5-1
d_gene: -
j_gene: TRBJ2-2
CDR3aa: CASSGRGPTGELFF
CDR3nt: TGCGCCAGCAGCGGCCGAGGACCCACCGGGGAGCTGTTTTTT

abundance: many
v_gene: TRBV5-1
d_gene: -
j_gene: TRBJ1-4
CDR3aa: CASSPTGMEKLFF
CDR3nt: TGCGCCAGCAGCCCCACCGGGATGGAAAAACTGTTTTTT

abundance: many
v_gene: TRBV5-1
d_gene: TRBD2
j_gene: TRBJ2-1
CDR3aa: CASSHAALADVDNEQFF
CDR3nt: TGCGCCAGCAGCCATGCAGCGCTAGCGGATGTAGACAATGAGCAGTTCTTC

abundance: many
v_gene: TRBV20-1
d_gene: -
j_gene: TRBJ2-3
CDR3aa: CSAGAGDTQYF
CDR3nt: TGCAGTGCTGGCGCTGGGGATACGCAGTATTTT

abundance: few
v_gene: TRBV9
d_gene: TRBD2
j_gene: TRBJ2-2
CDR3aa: CASSFSGRTNTGELFF
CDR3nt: TGTGCCAGCAGCTTTAGCGGGAGGACGAACACCGGGGAGCTGTTTTTT

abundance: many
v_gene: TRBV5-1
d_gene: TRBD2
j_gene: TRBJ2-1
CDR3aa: CASNIIAGDNEQFF
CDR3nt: TGCGCCAGCAACATCATAGCGGGGGACAATGAGCAGTTCTTC

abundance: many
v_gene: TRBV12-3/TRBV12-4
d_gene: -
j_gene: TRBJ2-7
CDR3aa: CASSLGQSSYEQYF
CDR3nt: TGTGCCAGCAGTTTGGGTCAGAGCTCCTACGAGCAGTACTTC

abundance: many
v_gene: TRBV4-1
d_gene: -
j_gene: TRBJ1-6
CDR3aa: CASRVGQEATNSPLHF
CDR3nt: TGCGCCAGCAGGGTCGGACAAGAGGCTACCAATTCACCCCTCCACTTT

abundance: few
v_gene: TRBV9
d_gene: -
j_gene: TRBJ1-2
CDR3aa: CASSPQDGGGGGYGYTF
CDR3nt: TGTGCCAGCAGCCCACAGGACGGGGGCGGGGGAGGCTATGGCTACACCTTC

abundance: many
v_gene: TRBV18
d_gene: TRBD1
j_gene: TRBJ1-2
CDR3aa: CASSPTGDYGYTF
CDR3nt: TGTGCCAGCTCGCCTACAGGGGATTATGGCTACACCTTC

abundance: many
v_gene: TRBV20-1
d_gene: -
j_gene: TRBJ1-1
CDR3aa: CSARDGAEAFF
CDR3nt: TGCAGTGCTAGAGACGGCGCTGAAGCTTTCTTT

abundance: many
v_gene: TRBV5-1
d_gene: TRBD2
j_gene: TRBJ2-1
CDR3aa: CASNPSGSSYNEQFF
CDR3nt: TGCGCCAGCAACCCTAGCGGCAGCTCCTACAATGAGCAGTTCTTC

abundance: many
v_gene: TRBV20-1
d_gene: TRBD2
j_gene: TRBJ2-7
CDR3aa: CSASTSGRNEQYF
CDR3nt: TGCAGTGCTTCAACTAGCGGGAGAAACGAGCAGTACTTC

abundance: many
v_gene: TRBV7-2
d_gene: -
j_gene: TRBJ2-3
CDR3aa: CASSLIRNTDTQYF
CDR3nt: TGTGCCAGCAGCTTAATCAGGAACACAGATACGCAGTATTTT

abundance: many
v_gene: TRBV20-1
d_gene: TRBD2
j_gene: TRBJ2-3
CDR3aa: CSARDVAGGSWGDTQYF
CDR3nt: TGCAGTGCTAGAGATGTAGCGGGAGGGTCGTGGGGAGATACGCAGTATTTT

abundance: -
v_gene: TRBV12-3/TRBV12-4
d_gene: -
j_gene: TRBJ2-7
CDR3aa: CASKRGWSYEQYF
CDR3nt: TGTGCCAGCAAACGGGGCTGGTCGTACGAGCAGTACTTC

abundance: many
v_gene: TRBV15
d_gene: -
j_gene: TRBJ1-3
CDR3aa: CATSLGAGNTIYF
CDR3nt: TGTGCCACCAGCTTGGGGGCGGGAAACACCATATATTTT

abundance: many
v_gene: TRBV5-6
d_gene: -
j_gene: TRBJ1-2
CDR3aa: CASSLAGAGYHGYTF
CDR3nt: TGTGCCAGCAGCTTGGCCGGAGCAGGGTACCATGGCTACACCTTC

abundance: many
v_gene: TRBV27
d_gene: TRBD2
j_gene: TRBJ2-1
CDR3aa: CASSLGRGDEQFF
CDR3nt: TGTGCCAGCAGTTTGGGGCGGGGGGATGAGCAGTTCTTC

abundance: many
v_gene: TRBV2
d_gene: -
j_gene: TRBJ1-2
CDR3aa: CASGSRYGYTF
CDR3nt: TGTGCCAGCGGGAGCCGATATGGCTACACCTTC

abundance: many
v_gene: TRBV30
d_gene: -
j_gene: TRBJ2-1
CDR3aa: CALQKEARNEQFF
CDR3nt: TGTGCCCTCCAAAAAGAGGCCCGCAATGAGCAGTTCTTC

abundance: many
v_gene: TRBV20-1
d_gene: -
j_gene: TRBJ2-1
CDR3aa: CSARAIPPRNEQFF
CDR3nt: TGCAGTGCTAGAGCTATCCCGCCTAGAAATGAGCAGTTCTTC

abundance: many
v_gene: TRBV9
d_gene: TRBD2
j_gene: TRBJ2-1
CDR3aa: CASSVPSGSAHEQFF
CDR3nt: TGTGCCAGCAGCGTGCCTAGCGGGAGTGCCCATGAGCAGTTCTTC

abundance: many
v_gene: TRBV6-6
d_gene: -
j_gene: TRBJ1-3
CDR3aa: CASSYPTESSGNTIYF
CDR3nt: TGTGCCAGCAGTTACCCAACAGAGAGCTCTGGAAACACCATATATTTT

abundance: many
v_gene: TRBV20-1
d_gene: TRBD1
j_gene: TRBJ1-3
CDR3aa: CSALDRGRSGNTIYF
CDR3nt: TGCAGTGCTTTGGACAGGGGGAGGTCTGGAAACACCATATATTTT

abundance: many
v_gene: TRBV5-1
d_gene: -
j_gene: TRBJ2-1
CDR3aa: CASSRDWGGLDNEQFF
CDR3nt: TGCGCCAGCAGCCGAGATTGGGGCGGGCTGGACAATGAGCAGTTCTTC

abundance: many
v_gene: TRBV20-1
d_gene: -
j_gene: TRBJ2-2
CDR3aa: CSAKATGRNTGELFF
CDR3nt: TGCAGTGCTAAAGCCACGGGACGGAACACCGGGGAGCTGTTTTTT

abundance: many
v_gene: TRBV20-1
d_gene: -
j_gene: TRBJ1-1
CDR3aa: CSASDPGSTEAFF
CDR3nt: TGCAGTGCTAGTGACCCAGGAAGCACTGAAGCTTTCTTT

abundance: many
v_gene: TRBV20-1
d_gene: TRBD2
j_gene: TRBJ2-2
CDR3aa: CSATSGRVGTGELFF
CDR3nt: TGCAGTGCTACTAGCGGGAGGGTCGGCACCGGGGAGCTGTTTTTT

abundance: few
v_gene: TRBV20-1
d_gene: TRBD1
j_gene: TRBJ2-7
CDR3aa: CSATGTGFFYEQYF
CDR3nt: TGCAGTGCTACCGGGACAGGGTTTTTCTACGAGCAGTACTTC

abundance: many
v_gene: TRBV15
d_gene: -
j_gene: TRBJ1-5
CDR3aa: CATSTRKTGQPQHF
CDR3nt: TGTGCCACCAGCACGAGGAAGACGGGTCAGCCCCAGCATTTT

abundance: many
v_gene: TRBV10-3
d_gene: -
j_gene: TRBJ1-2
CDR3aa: CAISERTWLESGYTF
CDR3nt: TGTGCCATCAGTGAGAGGACATGGCTGGAGAGTGGCTACACCTTC

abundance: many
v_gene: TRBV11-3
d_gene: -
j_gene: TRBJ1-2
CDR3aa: CASPTAGYSRTPGSFYGYTF
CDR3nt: TGTGCCAGCCCCACCGCAGGCTACTCCAGGACACCCGGGTCGTTTTATGGCTACACCTTC

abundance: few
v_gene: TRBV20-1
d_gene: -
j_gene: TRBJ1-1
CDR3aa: CSASFQNTEAFF
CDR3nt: TGCAGTGCTAGCTTCCAGAACACTGAAGCTTTCTTT

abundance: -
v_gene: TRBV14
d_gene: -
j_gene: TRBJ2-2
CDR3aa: CASSQVWRELFF
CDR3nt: TGTGCCAGCAGCCAGGTCTGGAGGGAGCTGTTTTTT

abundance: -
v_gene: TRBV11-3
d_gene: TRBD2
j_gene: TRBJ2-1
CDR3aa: CASSLGASGFVNEQFF
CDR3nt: TGTGCCAGCAGCTTAGGGGCTAGCGGTTTCGTGAATGAGCAGTTCTTC

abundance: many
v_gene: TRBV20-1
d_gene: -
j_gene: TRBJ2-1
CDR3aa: CRTSTGANEQFF
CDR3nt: TGCAGGACTAGCACGGGGGCCAATGAGCAGTTCTTC

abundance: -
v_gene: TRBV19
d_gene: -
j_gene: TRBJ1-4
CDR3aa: CASRHREGEKLFF
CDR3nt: TGTGCCAGTAGACACAGGGAGGGTGAAAAACTGTTTTTT

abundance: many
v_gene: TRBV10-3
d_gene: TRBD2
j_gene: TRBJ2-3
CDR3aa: CATSSGREADTQYF
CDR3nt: TGTGCCACCTCTAGCGGGAGGGAGGCAGATACGCAGTATTTT

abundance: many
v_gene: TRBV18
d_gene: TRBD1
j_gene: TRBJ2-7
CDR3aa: CASSAGTGHNEQYF
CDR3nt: TGTGCCAGCTCCGCCGGGACAGGGCACAACGAGCAGTACTTC

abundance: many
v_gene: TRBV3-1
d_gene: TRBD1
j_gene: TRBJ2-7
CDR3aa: CASSSRDRRDEQYF
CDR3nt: TGTGCCAGCAGCTCCCGGGACAGGCGCGACGAGCAGTACTTC

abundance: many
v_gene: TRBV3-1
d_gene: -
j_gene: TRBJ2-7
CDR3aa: CASSQDAGIGEQYF
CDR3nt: TGTGCCAGCAGCCAAGATGCAGGAATCGGTGAGCAGTACTTC

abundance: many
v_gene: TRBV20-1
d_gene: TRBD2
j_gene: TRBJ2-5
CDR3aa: CSAAAGPYRGAQYF
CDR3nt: TGCAGTGCTGCCGCCGGGCCCTACCGGGGGGCCCAGTACTTC

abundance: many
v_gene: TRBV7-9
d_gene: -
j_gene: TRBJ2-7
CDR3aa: CASSRGYPGQYF
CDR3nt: TGTGCCAGCAGCCGTGGATATCCGGGGCAGTACTTC

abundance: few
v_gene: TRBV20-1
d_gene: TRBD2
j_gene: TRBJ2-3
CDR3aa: CSAPRGLAAPTDTQYF
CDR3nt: TGCAGTGCCCCTCGGGGACTAGCGGCTCCCACAGATACGCAGTATTTT

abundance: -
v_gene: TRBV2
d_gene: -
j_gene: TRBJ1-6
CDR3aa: CASSFTGSYSPLHF
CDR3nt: TGTGCCAGCAGTTTTACAGGGTCCTACTCACCCCTCCACTTT

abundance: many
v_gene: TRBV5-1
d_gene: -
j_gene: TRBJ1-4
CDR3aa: CASSFGATNEKLFF
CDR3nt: TGCGCCAGCAGCTTTGGTGCAACTAATGAAAAACTGTTTTTT

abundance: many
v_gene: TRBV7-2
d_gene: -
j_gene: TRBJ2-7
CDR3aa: CASGRGSYEQYF
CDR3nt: TGTGCCAGCGGCAGAGGGAGCTACGAGCAGTACTTC